This TCR beta chain appears in the sequencing data of a study of OX40 agonist ivuxolimab in advanced cancers. Study-level information: As their treatment, patients were administered ivuxolimab, an agonistic anti-OX40 (CD134) antibody.

In this sample, this clone turned up once. The V gene's germline CDR1 is SGHDT and CDR2 YYEEEE. The J segment lost 5 bases and the V segment lost 3 bases, leaving 5 bases of the junction unmatched. The CDR3 sequence is 14 residues long. Using immunoSEQ multiplex PCR, the repertoire was profiled, and TCRdb retains in-frame clones only, with some absent. The sample records about 55,000 clones, roughly nine tenths being singletons. Material: CD4+ or CD8+ T cells sorted from blood, obtained in a trial of the OX40 agonist ivuxolimab. The clonotype comes from an adult with an advanced solid tumor such as melanoma, head and neck, liver or kidney cancer. The chain combines TRBV5-6 with TRBJ1-1; 9 bases fit TRBD1. DNA for the CDR3: TGTGCCAGCAGCTCCATAGGACAGGGGACTGAAGCTTTCTTT. This sequence encodes CASSSIGQGTEAFF.